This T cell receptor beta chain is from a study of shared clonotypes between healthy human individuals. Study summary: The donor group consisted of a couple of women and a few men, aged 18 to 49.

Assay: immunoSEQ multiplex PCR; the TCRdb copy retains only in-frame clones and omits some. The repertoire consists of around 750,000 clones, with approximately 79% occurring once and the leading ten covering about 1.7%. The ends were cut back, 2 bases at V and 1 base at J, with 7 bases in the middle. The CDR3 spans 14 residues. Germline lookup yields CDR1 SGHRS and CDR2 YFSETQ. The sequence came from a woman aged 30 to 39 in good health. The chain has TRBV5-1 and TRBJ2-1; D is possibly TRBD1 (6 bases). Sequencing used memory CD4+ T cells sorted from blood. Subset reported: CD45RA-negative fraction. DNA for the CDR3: TGCGCCAGCAGCTTTGACAGGTCCTACAATGAGCAGTTCTTC. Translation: CASSFDRSYNEQFF.